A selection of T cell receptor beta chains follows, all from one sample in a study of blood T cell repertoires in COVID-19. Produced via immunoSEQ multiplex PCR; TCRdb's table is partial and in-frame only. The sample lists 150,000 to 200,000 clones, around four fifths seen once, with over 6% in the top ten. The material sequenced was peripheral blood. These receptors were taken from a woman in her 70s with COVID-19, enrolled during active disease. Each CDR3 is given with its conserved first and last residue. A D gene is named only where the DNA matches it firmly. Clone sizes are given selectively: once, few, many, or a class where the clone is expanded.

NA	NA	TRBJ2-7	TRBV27	TGTGCCAGCAGTTTAAATTGGCAGAAGTCCTACGAGCAGTACTTC	CASSLNWQKSYEQYF
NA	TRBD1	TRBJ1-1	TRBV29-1	TGCAGCGGTGGGACAGCGCTGCCGAACACTGAAGCTTTCTTT	CSGGTALPNTEAFF
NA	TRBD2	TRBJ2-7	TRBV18	TGTGCCAGCTCACCAAAGACTAGCGGGAGGGGATCCTACGAGCAGTACTTC	CASSPKTSGRGSYEQYF
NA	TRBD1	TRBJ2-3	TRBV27	TGTGCCAGCAGCCGTTTAAGGACAGGGGGCGCAGATACGCAGTATTTT	CASSRLRTGGADTQYF
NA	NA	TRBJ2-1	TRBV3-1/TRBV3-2	TGTGCCAGCAGCCAAGATCGGGGGGCGGGAGTAGTCAACAATGAGCAGTTCTTC	CASSQDRGAGVVNNEQFF
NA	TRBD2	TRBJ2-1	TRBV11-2	TGTGCCAGCAGCCCCAAATCAGCGGGAGCAGGGAATGAGCAGTTCTTC	CASSPKSAGAGNEQFF
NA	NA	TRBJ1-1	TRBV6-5	TGTGCCAGCAGTTACGGTATCGGGGACACTGAAGCTTTCTTT	CASSYGIGDTEAFF
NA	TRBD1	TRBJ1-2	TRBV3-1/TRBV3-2	TGTGCCAGCAGCCAAGTTGACAGGGAGCGATCGATCCATGGCTACACCTTC	CASSQVDRERSIHGYTF
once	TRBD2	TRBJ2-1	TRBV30	TGTGCCTCACCCAGAGCGGGGGGCTACAATGAGCAGTTCTTC	CASPRAGGYNEQFF
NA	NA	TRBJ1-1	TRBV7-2	TGTGCCAGCAGCTTAGCGCTAAGCGGGGGAGCTTTCTTT	CASSLALSGGAFF
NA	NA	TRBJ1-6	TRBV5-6	TGTGCCAGCAGCTTGGGTGCAGGGGTAGGTTCACCCCTCCACTTT	CASSLGAGVGSPLHF
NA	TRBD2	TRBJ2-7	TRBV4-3	TGCGCCAGCAGCCAGGATCGCGGGAGGGTCTACGAGCAGTACTTC	CASSQDRGRVYEQYF
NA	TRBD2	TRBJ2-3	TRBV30	TGTGCCTGGTCCCTACCGGGACTAGCGACAGATACGCAGTATTTT	CAWSLPGLATDTQYF
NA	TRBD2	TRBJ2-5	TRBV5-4	TGTGCCAGCAGCACCTGGACTAGCGGGAGTACGAAGACCCAGTACTTC	CASSTWTSGSTKTQYF
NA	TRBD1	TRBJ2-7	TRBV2	TGTGCCAGCAGTGAAGGACAGGGGAGGTACGAGCAGTACTTC	CASSEGQGRYEQYF
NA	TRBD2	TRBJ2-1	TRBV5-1	TGCGCCAGCAGCCAAGCGGGAGGCACTTACAATGAGCAGTTCTTC	CASSQAGGTYNEQFF
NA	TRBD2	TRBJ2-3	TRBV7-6	TGTGCCAGCAGCGGGGGGAGGGCCCAAGATACGCAGTATTTT	CASSGGRAQDTQYF
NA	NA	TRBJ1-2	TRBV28	TGTGCCTGCGGGGCCCTCGGCTACACCTTC	CACGALGYTF
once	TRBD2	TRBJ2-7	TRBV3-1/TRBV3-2	TGTGCCAGCAGCATTCTAGGAGCGGGAGGGCCATGGGAGCAGTACTTC	CASSILGAGGPWEQYF
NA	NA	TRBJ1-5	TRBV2	TGTGCCAGCAAGGTAGGGCGGGGGATTCAGCCCCAGCATTTT	CASKVGRGIQPQHF
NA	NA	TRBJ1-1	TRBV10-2	TGCGCCAGCAGTGACTGGTCGGTAGACACTGAAGCTTTCTTT	CASSDWSVDTEAFF
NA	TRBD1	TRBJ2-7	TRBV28	TGTGCCAGCAGTCCCTCTCTCGGGACAGGGAGCTACGAGCAGTACTTC	CASSPSLGTGSYEQYF
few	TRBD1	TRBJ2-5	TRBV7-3	TGTGCCAGCAGCTTAGGGACAGGGGATTGGGAGACCCAGTACTTC	CASSLGTGDWETQYF
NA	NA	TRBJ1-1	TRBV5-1	TGCGCCAGCAGCTTGGAAGGCAGGTTCACTGAAGCTTTCTTT	CASSLEGRFTEAFF
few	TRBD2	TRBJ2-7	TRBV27	TGTGCCAGCAGTTCACTAGCGGGACGCACCTACGAGCAGTACTTC	CASSSLAGRTYEQYF
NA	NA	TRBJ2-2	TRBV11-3	TGTGCCAGCAGCGGTGGAGACACCGGGGAGCTGTTTTTT	CASSGGDTGELFF
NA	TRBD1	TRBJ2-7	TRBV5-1	TGCGCCACCGCGACAGGGGGCGGCGAGCAGTACTTC	CATATGGGEQYF
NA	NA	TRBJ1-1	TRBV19	TGTGCCAGTAGTATTTTGGAGGGACGCCATTACACTGAAGCTTTCTTT	CASSILEGRHYTEAFF
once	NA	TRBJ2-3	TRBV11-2	TGTGCCAGCAGCTTAGCAGGGGCCACAGATACGCAGTATTTT	CASSLAGATDTQYF
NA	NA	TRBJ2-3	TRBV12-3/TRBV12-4	TGTGCCAGCAGTATATCAGATACGCAGTATTTT	CASSISDTQYF
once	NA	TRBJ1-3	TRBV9	TGTGCCAGCAGCGTAGCCAGTACCTCTGGAAACACCATATATTTT	CASSVASTSGNTIYF
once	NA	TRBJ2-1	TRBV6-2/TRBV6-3	TGTGCCAGCAGTTTAGACAGGCCTTACAATGAGCAGTTCTTC	CASSLDRPYNEQFF
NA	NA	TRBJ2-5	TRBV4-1	TGCGCCAGCAGCCAGTACGGGAAGGGTTACAAGACCCAGTACTTC	CASSQYGKGYKTQYF
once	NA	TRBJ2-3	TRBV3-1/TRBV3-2	TGTGCCAGCCGGGCAGGGAGCACAGATACGCAGTATTTT	CASRAGSTDTQYF
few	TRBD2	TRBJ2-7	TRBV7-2	TGTGCCAGCAGCCCCAGGGTGGCTAGCGGGAGAGTCGTCTCCTACGAGCAGTACTTC	CASSPRVASGRVVSYEQYF
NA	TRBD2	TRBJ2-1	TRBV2	TGTGCCAGCAGCCCCGGGACTAGTACCTACAATGAGCAGTTCTTC	CASSPGTSTYNEQFF
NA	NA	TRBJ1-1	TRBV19	TGTGCCAGTACCCCACCACGGGACATTACCCAAGCTTTCTTT	CASTPPRDITQAFF
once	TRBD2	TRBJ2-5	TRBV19	TGTGCCAGTAGTATCGGATGGGGGGCCGGACTAGCGGGAGGGGAGACCCAGTACTTC	CASSIGWGAGLAGGETQYF
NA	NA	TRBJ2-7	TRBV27	TGTGCCAGCAGTTCATGGCCCCAGTCCGAGCAGTACTTC	CASSSWPQSEQYF
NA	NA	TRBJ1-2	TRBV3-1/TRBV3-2	TGTGCCAGCAGCCTAGGGGTAGATGGCTACACCTTC	CASSLGVDGYTF
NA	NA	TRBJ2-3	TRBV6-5	TGTGCCAGCAGTTACTCGGGCTTGGCCGATACGCAGTATTTT	CASSYSGLADTQYF
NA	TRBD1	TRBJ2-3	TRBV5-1	TGCGCCAGCAGCTTGGTTGGACAGGGCGCGGATACGCAGTATTTT	CASSLVGQGADTQYF
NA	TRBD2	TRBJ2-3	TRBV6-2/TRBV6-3	TGTGCCAGCAGTTACTCGAAGCTAGCGGGAGGCCCTAGGGCAGATACGCAGTATTTT	CASSYSKLAGGPRADTQYF
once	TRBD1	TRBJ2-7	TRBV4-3	TGCGCCAGCAGCCAAGATGAACAGGGGTGGTACGAGCAGTACTTC	CASSQDEQGWYEQYF
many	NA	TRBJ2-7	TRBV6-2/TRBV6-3	TGTGCCAGCAGTCCGGACTTTCTCTACGAGCAGTACTTC	CASSPDFLYEQYF
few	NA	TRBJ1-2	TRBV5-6	TGTGCCAGCAGCCCTGGACAGTTCGGAGGCTACACCTTC	CASSPGQFGGYTF
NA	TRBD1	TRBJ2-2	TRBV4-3	TGCGCCAGCAGCCAAGCGACAGGGGGAAACACCGGGGAGCTGTTTTTT	CASSQATGGNTGELFF
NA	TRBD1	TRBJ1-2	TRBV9	TGTGCCAGCAGTCCAACAGGGGACTCCTATGGCTACACCTTC	CASSPTGDSYGYTF
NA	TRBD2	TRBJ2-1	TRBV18	TGTGCCAGCTCCTCCGGGACTAGCAGTTACAATGAGCAGTTCTTC	CASSSGTSSYNEQFF
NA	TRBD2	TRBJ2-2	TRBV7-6	TGTGCCAGCAGCGGCAGTACCCTAGCGGGAGTCACCGGGGAGCTGTTTTTT	CASSGSTLAGVTGELFF
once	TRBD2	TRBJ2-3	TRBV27	TGTGCCAGCCGGTGGACTAGCGGGGTAACGACAGATACGCAGTATTTT	CASRWTSGVTTDTQYF